The sample holds a few counts of the clone carrying this TCR beta chain. Its antigen is unidentified. This CDR3 region has 14 residues. Per the germline V gene, CDR1 is SGHDT and CDR2 is YYEEEE. Deletions cut 2 bases from V and 3 bases from J, with 9 bases between. The data are from a study of T cell repertoires in cytomegalovirus infection. Study context: Recently identified HLA-C-restricted CMV epitopes were among the peptides used. Shared public TCR beta signatures pointed to both CMV infection and a matching HLA type.

TCRdb used MiXCR to reprocess the reads, holding one entry per CDR3 protein. Here the sample spans 40,000 to 55,000 distinct CDR3 sequences, roughly a fifth being singletons. The sample was CD8+ T cells from cultured PBMCs, taken from culture after CMV antigen stimulation. This sequence joins TRBV5-6 and TRBJ2-1; D uncertain. The clonotype was recovered from a human donor in good health (CMV status not recorded). Some clones in this sample may be carry-over from other donors' samples. CDR3 amino acids: CASSFYPNYNEQFF. The CDR3 DNA is TGTGCCAGCAGCTTCTACCCAAACTACAATGAGCAGTTCTTC.